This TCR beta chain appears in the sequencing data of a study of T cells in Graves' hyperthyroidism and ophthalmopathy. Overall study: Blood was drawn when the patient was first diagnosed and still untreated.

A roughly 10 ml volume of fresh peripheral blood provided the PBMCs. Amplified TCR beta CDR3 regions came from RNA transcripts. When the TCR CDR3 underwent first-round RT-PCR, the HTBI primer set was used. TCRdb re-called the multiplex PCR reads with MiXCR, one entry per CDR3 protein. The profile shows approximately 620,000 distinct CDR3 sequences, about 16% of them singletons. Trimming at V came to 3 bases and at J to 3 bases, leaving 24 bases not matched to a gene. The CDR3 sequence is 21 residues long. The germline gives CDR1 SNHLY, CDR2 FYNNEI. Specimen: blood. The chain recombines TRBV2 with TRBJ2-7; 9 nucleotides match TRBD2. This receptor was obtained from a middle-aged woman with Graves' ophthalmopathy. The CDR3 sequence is CASSEGAGTDLAGAGGYEQYF. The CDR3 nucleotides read TGTGCCAGCAGTGAGGGAGCAGGGACGGACTTAGCGGGAGCTGGGGGCTACGAGCAGTACTTC.